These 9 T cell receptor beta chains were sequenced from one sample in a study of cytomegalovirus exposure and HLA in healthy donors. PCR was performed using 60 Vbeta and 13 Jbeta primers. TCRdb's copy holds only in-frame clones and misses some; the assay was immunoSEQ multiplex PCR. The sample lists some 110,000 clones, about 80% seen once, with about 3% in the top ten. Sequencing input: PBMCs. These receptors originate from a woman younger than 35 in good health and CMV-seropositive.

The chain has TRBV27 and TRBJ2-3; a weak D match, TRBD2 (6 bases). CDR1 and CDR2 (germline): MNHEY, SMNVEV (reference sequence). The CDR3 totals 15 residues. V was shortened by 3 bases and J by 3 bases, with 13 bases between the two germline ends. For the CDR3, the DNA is TGTGCCAGCAGTTTGACGGGAGAGGGTACAGATACGCAGTATTTT. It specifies CASSLTGEGTDTQYF.

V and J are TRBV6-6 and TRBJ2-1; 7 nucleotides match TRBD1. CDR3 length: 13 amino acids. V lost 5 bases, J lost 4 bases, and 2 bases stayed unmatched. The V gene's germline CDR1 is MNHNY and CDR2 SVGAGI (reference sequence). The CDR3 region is CASSKGQYNEQFF. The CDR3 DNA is TGTGCCAGCAGTAAGGGACAGTACAATGAGCAGTTCTTC.

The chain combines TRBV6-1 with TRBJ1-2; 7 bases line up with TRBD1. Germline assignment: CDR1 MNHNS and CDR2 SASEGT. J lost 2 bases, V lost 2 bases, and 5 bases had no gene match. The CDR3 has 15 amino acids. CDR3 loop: CASSEKTGSNYGYTF. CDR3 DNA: TGTGCCAGCAGTGAAAAGACAGGGTCAAACTATGGCTACACCTTC.

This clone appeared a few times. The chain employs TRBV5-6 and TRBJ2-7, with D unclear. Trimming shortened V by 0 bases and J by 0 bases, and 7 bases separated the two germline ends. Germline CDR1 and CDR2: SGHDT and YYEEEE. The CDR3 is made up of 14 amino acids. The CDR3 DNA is TGTGCCAGCAGCTTGGCCGTTAGCTCCTACGAGCAGTACTTC. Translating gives CASSLAVSSYEQYF.

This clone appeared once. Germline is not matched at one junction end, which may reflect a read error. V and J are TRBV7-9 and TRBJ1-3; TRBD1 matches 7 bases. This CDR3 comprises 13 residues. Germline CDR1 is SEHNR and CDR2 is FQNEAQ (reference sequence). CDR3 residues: CSSRQTGRNTIYF. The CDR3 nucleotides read TGTTCCAGCAGACAGACAGGGAGAAACACCATATATTTT.

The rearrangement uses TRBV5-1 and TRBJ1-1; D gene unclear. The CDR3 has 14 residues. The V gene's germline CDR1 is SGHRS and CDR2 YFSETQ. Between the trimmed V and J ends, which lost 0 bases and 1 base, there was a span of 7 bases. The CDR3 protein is CASSLAHGNTEAFF. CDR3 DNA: TGCGCCAGCAGCTTGGCCCACGGGAACACTGAAGCTTTCTTT.

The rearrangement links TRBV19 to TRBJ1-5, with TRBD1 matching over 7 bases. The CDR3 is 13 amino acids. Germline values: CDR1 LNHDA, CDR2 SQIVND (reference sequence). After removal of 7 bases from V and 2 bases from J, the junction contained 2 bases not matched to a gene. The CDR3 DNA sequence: TGTGCCAGTAAAGACAGGGGCAATCAGCCCCAGCATTTT. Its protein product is CASKDRGNQPQHF.

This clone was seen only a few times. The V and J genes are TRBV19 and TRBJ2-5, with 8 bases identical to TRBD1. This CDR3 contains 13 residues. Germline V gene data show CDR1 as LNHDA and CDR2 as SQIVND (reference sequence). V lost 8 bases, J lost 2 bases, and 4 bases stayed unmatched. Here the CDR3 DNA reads TGTGCCAGTGAGGGACAGGCTCAAGAGACCCAGTACTTC. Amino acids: CASEGQAQETQYF.

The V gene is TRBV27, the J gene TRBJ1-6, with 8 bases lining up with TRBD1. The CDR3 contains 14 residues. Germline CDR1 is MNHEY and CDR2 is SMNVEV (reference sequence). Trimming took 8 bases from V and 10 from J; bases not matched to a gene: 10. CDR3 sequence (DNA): TGTGCCAGCGGCCAGACAGGGGCTGGGTCACCCCTCCACTTT. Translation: CASGQTGAGSPLHF.